These 23 T cell receptor beta chains originate from one sample sequenced in a study of T-cell memory formation after mild COVID-19. TCRdb ran MiXCR on the 5' RACE reads and lists one entry per CDR3 protein. The sample contains roughly 340,000 distinct CDR3 sequences, approximately 15% of which appear only once. What was sequenced was PBMCs or a T cell subset sorted from them (not recorded which). All receptors derive from a man aged 18 to 29 who had mild COVID-19 (a few samples of this study predate the infection). Cell type and time point are not known.

This clonotype has a handful of counts. The chain uses TRBV19 and TRBJ1-2; TRBD1 might be the D (6 bases). The CDR3 extends over 15 amino acids. The V and J ends lost 4 bases and 2 bases respectively, with 14 bases between them. Germline CDR1 is LNHDA and CDR2 is SQIVND (reference sequence). The CDR3 here is CASSNGGAGNYGYTF. The CDR3, as DNA: TGTGCCAGTAGTAATGGGGGCGCGGGGAACTATGGCTACACCTTC.

The chain links TRBV29-1 to TRBJ2-3; the D gene is possibly TRBD2 (5 bases). The germline V gene encodes CDR1 SQVTM and CDR2 ANQGSEA. The CDR3 totals 15 residues. V was shortened by 2 bases and J by 0 bases, with 12 bases between the two germline ends. The CDR3 nucleotides read TGCAGCGTTGAACACGGGATTTCCAGCACAGATACGCAGTATTTT. It yields the protein CSVEHGISSTDTQYF.

The chain combines TRBV29-1 with TRBJ2-5; the match to TRBD2 covers 8 bases. The CDR3 extends over 16 amino acids. Germline loops: CDR1 SQVTM, CDR2 ANQGSEA. J lost 2 bases, V lost 1 base, and 9 bases had no gene match. Here the CDR3 DNA reads TGCAGCGTTGAAGGATGGGTAGCGGGGCCACAAGAGACCCAGTACTTC. The encoded protein is CSVEGWVAGPQETQYF. The full variable domain, its missing parts supplied by reference TRBV29-1 and TRBJ2-5, is SAVISQKPSRDICQRGTSLTIQCQVDSQVTMMFWYRQQPGQSLTLIATANQGSEATYESGFVIDKFPISRPNLTFSTLTVSNMSPEDSSIYLCSVEGWVAGPQETQYFGPGTRLLVL.

This clonotype was found a few times. CDR3 in DNA: TGCAGTGCTCCCCGTGGTAGCGGGGTAAGGGAGACCCAGTACTTC. Amino acid sequence: CSAPRGSGVRETQYF. This chain uses TRBV20-1 with TRBJ2-5; 8 nucleotides align to TRBD2. Unmatched junction bases numbered 13, after V lost 5 bases and J lost 5 bases. Germline V gene sequence: CDR1 DFQATT, CDR2 SNEGSKA (reference sequence). The CDR3 runs to 15 residues.

This clonotype was detected a few times. The CDR3 loop is CASSDGSDTF. The CDR3 DNA is TGTGCCAGCAGTGACGGTTCAGACACCTTC. J is TRBJ1-2 and V is TRBV6-1; D not certain. The CDR3 runs 10 residues. V shed 3 bases and J shed 12 bases, with 8 bases lying between them. The germline gives CDR1 MNHNS, CDR2 SASEGT.

This clonotype was picked up a small number of times. The chain uses TRBV4-3 and TRBJ2-1; D unclear. The germline V gene encodes CDR1 LGHNA and CDR2 YSLEER. Trimming removed 0 bases at V and 2 bases at J, with 11 bases between. The CDR3 extends over 16 amino acids. The DNA of the CDR3 is TGCGCCAGCAGCCAAGATATATGGGCGGCCTACAATGAGCAGTTCTTC. The encoded protein is CASSQDIWAAYNEQFF.

The rearrangement uses TRBV20-1 and TRBJ1-2; no reliable D call. Germline CDR1 DFQATT, CDR2 SNEGSKA (reference sequence). The CDR3 spans 14 residues. Deletions cut 4 bases from V and 3 bases from J, with 15 bases between. The CDR3 nucleotides are TGCAGTGCTAAGCCCCCGCTAATCTACTATGGCTACACCTTC. It codes for CSAKPPLIYYGYTF.

This clonotype was counted only a few times. The V and J genes are TRBV6-1 and TRBJ1-5, with D maybe TRBD1 (5 bases). Trimming cost V 5 bases and J 3 bases, with 11 bases left between them. The germline CDR1 and CDR2 sequences are MNHNS and SASEGT. The CDR3 length is 14 residues. Here the CDR3 reads CASSSGRTNQPQHF. The CDR3 DNA sequence: TGTGCCAGCAGTTCGGGACGGACCAATCAGCCCCAGCATTTT.

The chain has TRBV18 and TRBJ1-5, with D unclear. Trimming shortened V by 3 bases and J by 0 bases, and 12 bases separated the two germline ends. Germline loops: CDR1 KGHSH, CDR2 LQKENI. The CDR3 extends over 16 amino acids. In DNA form, the CDR3 reads TGTGCCAGCTCACCTATCGGCGGATATAGCAATCAGCCCCAGCATTTT. This gives the protein CASSPIGGYSNQPQHF.

The chain employs TRBV6-6 and TRBJ1-1, with D maybe TRBD1 (5 bases). CDR1 and CDR2 from the germline V gene are MNHNY and SVGAGI (reference sequence). This CDR3 has 12 residues. With 6 bases removed from V and 11 bases from J, the gap between germline ends came to 16 bases. The CDR3 spells CASSHPGGLAFF. CDR3 nucleotide sequence: TGTGCCAGCAGCCACCCGGGGGGTTTGGCTTTCTTT.

This clonotype was detected only a few times. A single base separates this from a much larger clone, so it may be a read error. The CDR3 spells CASSLGTEQYF. CDR3 nucleotide sequence: TGCGCCAGCAGCTTGGGGACCGAGCAGTACTTC. The chain combines TRBV5-1 with TRBJ2-7; D not certain. The V gene lost 0 bases and the J gene lost 6 bases, with 4 bases spanning the gap. Germline V gives CDR1 SGHRS, CDR2 YFSETQ. This CDR3 comprises 11 residues.

This clonotype was seen more than once but under ten times. V and J are TRBV14 and TRBJ1-4; 7 nucleotides align to TRBD1. The germline V gene encodes CDR1 SGHDN and CDR2 FVKESK. The CDR3 sequence is 14 residues long. V was pared by 4 bases and J by 8 bases, with 7 bases of the junction left unmatched. CDR3 sequence (DNA): TGTGCCAGCAGCCCACCGACAGGGAACGAAAAACTGTTTTTT. Protein product: CASSPPTGNEKLFF.

The chain uses TRBV11-2 and TRBJ1-1, with D maybe TRBD1 (5 bases). CDR3 length equals 15 residues. CDR1 is SGHAT and CDR2 is FQNNGV in the germline V gene. Between the trimmed V and J ends, which lost 1 base and 4 bases, there was a span of 13 bases. The CDR3 loop is CASSLAARAFTEAFF. The DNA of the CDR3 is TGTGCCAGCAGCTTAGCGGCCAGGGCTTTCACTGAAGCTTTCTTT.

The table lists this clonotype with a few counts. The rearrangement uses TRBV4-1 and TRBJ1-5; maybe TRBD1 (5 bases). Germline V gene sequence: CDR1 MGHRA, CDR2 YSYEKL. This CDR3 spans 14 amino acids. Trimming took off 3 bases at V and 7 bases at J, with 13 bases between the two ends. The DNA of the CDR3 is TGCGCCAGCAGCCAGGTAGACAGAGACCAGCCCCAGCATTTT. This codes for CASSQVDRDQPQHF.

At least ten counts were recorded for this clonotype. This rearrangement joins TRBV12-3 or TRBV12-4 to TRBJ2-7, with D perhaps matching TRBD1 (6 bases). The CDR3 sequence is 14 residues long. V lost 3 bases and J 3 bases, leaving 12 bases between the germline ends. The CDR3 protein is CASSLGTSYYEQYF. DNA for the CDR3: TGTGCCAGCAGTTTGGGGACATCCTACTACGAGCAGTACTTC.

This clonotype has more than one count but fewer than ten. The gene calls are TRBV28 and TRBJ1-5; unclear D gene. This CDR3 spans 13 amino acids. CDR1 is MDHEN and CDR2 is SYDVKM in the germline V gene. The ends were cut back, 8 bases at V and 8 bases at J, with 16 bases in the middle. CDR3 loop: CASFKQQREPQHF. CDR3 nucleotide sequence: TGTGCCAGCTTTAAACAGCAAAGGGAGCCCCAGCATTTT.

CDR3 in DNA: TGTGCCAGCCGAGGACAGGGCCACGAGCAGTACGTC. Translating it yields CASRGQGHEQYV. This chain links TRBV19 with TRBJ2-7; 8 bases line up with TRBD1. V dropped 9 bases and J dropped 5; count of bases not matched to a gene: 6. Germline V gene sequence: CDR1 LNHDA, CDR2 SQIVND (reference sequence). The CDR3 is made up of 12 amino acids.

This clonotype showed up just a few times. The chain employs TRBV7-9 and TRBJ2-7, with D uncertain. The CDR3 loop spans 13 amino acids. CDR1 is SEHNR and CDR2 is FQNEAQ in the germline V gene (reference sequence). V shed 5 bases and J shed 2 bases, with 10 bases lying between them. The DNA for the CDR3 is TGTGCCAGCAGCCAAGATTTCCCCTACGAGCAGTACTTC. Protein product: CASSQDFPYEQYF.

This clonotype was detected many times. V is TRBV7-2 and J is TRBJ2-1, with D unclear. Trimming removed 3 bases at V and 8 bases at J, with 14 bases between. Germline V CDR1 and CDR2: SGHTA, FQGNSA. The CDR3 runs 14 residues. The CDR3 loop reads CASSFWGTVHEQFF. The CDR3 region has the DNA TGTGCCAGCAGCTTTTGGGGTACGGTGCATGAGCAGTTCTTC.

This clonotype occurred a few times. The chain employs TRBV18 and TRBJ2-4; 8 bases are a match to TRBD1. The CDR3 contains 16 residues. V shed 2 bases, J shed 1 base, and the junction held 4 bases outside the gene matches. Germline V gene data show CDR1 as KGHSH and CDR2 as LQKENI. The CDR3 region has the DNA TGTGCCAGCTCACCATTTCAGGGGGCGGCCAAAAACATTCAGTACTTC. Translating gives CASSPFQGAAKNIQYF. The full variable domain, its missing parts supplied by reference TRBV18 and TRBJ2-4, is NAGVMQNPRHLVRRRGQEARLRCSPMKGHSHVYWYRQLPEEGLKFMVYLQKENIIDESGMPKERFSAEFPKEGPSILRIQQVVRGDSAAYFCASSPFQGAAKNIQYFGAGTRLSVL.

The chain carries TRBV30 and TRBJ1-2, with no clear D. The V end was cut by 2 bases, the J end by 4 bases, with 14 bases between. Per the germline V gene, CDR1 is GTSNPN and CDR2 is SVGIG (reference sequence). The CDR3 length is 14 residues. For the CDR3, the DNA is TGTGCCTGGAGTCCCCTCGGAGGCACCTATGGCTACACCTTC. Translating it yields CAWSPLGGTYGYTF.

The chain combines TRBV18 with TRBJ2-7; TRBD2 might be the D (5 bases). With 6 bases removed from V and 1 base from J, the gap between germline ends came to 16 bases. Germline V gene sequence: CDR1 KGHSH, CDR2 LQKENI. CDR3 length: 15 amino acids. CDR3 protein: CASSQTDGESYEQYV. The CDR3 coding sequence is TGTGCCAGCTCCCAAACCGACGGGGAATCCTACGAGCAGTACGTC.

The CDR3 here is CATSILSQANPDTQYF. The DNA of the CDR3 is TGTGCCACCAGCATACTTAGCCAGGCAAATCCAGATACGCAGTATTTT. The chain uses TRBV15 and TRBJ2-3; D gene unclear. Trimming removed 4 bases from V and 4 bases from J, with 18 bases in between. The germline V gene has CDR1 LNHNV and CDR2 YYDKDF (reference sequence). The CDR3 is 16 residues long. Full variable domain (missing parts from reference TRBV15 and TRBJ2-3): DAMVIQNPRYQVTQFGKPVTLSCSQTLNHNVMYWYQQKSSQAPKLLFHYYDKDFNNEADTPDNFQSRRPNTSFCFLDIRSPGLGDTAMYLCATSILSQANPDTQYFGPGTRLTVL.